This T cell receptor (beta chain) derives from a study of OX40 agonist ivuxolimab in advanced cancers. General study results and limits: The antigen specificity of the peripheral T cells (those that were expanded) was not determined. The study observed clonal expansion of CD4+ and CD8+ blood T cells by week 6 at 0.1 to 3.0 mg/kg.

Data came from immunoSEQ multiplex PCR; TCRdb stores just in-frame clones and leaves some out. The data hold approximately 90,000 clones, with about 90% observed a single time. A remark on this clone: Its specificity is unknown.

The CDR3 is 14 amino acids. Germline CDR1 and CDR2: MDHEN and SYDVKM. With 4 bases removed from V and 2 bases from J, the gap between germline ends came to 11 bases. The V and J genes are TRBV28 and TRBJ2-5; D is unclear. This material consisted of CD4+ or CD8+ T cells sorted from blood, taken in a trial of the OX40 agonist ivuxolimab. This TCR derives from an adult with an advanced solid tumor such as melanoma, head and neck, liver or kidney cancer. The CDR3: CASSSPTVQETQYF. In DNA form, the CDR3 reads TGTGCCAGCAGTTCGCCGACGGTACAAGAGACCCAGTACTTC.